This TCR beta chain derives from a study of cytomegalovirus exposure and HLA in healthy donors. The PCR was carried out with 60 Vbeta primers and 13 Jbeta primers. The protocol was immunoSEQ multiplex PCR, while the TCRdb copy is restricted to in-frame clones and leaves out a portion. In the table there are about 190,000 clones, roughly four fifths of which are singletons. Sequencing was carried out using PBMCs. The origin of this receptor is a middle-aged man in good health and CMV-seropositive.

The CDR3 reads CASSQDGKLRYEQYF. The CDR3 region has the DNA TGCGCCAGCAGCCAAGATGGCAAGCTGAGGTACGAGCAGTACTTC. This chain joins TRBV4-1 and TRBJ2-7; D call uncertain. Trimming shortened V by 0 bases and J by 4 bases, and 13 bases separated the two germline ends. The CDR3 is 15 residues long. Germline loops: CDR1 MGHRA, CDR2 YSYEKL.